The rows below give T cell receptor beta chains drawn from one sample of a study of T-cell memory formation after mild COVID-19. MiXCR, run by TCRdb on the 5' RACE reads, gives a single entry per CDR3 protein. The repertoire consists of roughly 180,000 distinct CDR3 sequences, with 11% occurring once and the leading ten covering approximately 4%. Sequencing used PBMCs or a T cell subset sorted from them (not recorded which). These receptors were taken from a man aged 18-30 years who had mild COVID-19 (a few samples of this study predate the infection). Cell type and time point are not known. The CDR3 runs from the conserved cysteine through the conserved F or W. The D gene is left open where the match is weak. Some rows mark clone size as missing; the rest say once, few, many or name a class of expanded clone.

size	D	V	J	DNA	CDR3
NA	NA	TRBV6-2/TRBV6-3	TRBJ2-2	TGTGCCAGCCTGTTCCGGGGGGCCACCGGGGAGCTGTTTTTT	CASLFRGATGELFF
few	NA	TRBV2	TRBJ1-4	TGTGCCAGCAGTGAGGGGGTGGCGGATGAAAAACTGTTTTTT	CASSEGVADEKLFF
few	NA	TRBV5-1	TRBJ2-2	TGCGCCAGCGCCAGAGGGGACACCGGGGAGCTGTTTTTT	CASARGDTGELFF
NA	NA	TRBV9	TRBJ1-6	TGTGCCAGCAGCGTAGTCCCGGGACTCAATTCACCCCTCCACTTT	CASSVVPGLNSPLHF
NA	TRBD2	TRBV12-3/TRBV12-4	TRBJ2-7	TGTGCCAGCAGCCCTGGGACTAGCGGGGGGGAACCCTACGAGCAGTACTTC	CASSPGTSGGEPYEQYF
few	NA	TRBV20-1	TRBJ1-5	TGCAGTGCTAGCGGGCAGGGGAGCAATCAGCCCCAGCATTTT	CSASGQGSNQPQHF
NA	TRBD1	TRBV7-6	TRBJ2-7	TGTGCCAGCAGCCGACAGGGGGCTGAGCAGTACTTC	CASSRQGAEQYF
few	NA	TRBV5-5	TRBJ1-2	TGTGCCAGCAGCCGTTTCGGGGGGTATGGCTACACCTTC	CASSRFGGYGYTF
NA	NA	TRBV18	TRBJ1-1	TGTGCCAGCTCACCTCAAAGGGGCGGAGAAGCTTTCTTT	CASSPQRGGEAFF
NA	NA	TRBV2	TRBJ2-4	TGTGCCAGCAGTGACTGGGCAGCCAAAAACATTCAGTACTTC	CASSDWAAKNIQYF
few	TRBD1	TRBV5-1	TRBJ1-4	TGCGCCAGCAGCGCCCGACAGGGGACAGGTCCCGAAAAACTGTTTTTT	CASSARQGTGPEKLFF
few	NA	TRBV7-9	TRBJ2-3	TGTGCCAGCAGCTTAGTGGATTTTACAGATACGCAGTATTTT	CASSLVDFTDTQYF
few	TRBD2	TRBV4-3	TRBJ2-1	TGCGCCAGCTCAGACTGGACTAGCGGTGGGAATGAGCAGTTCTTC	CASSDWTSGGNEQFF
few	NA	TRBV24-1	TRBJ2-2	TGTGCCACAAGGGGGAGCGGCGGGGAGCTGTTTTTT	CATRGSGGELFF
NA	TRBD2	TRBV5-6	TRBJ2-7	TGTGCCAGCAGCTTGGGTAGCGGGTTCTACGAGCAGTACTTC	CASSLGSGFYEQYF
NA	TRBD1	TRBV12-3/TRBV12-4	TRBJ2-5	TGTGCCAGCAGCCGCGGACAGGTTCAGGAGACCCAGTACTTC	CASSRGQVQETQYF
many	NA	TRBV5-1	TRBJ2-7	TGCGCCAGCAGCTTCCAGGGGTCCTACGAGCAGTACTTC	CASSFQGSYEQYF
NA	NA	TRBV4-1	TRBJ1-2	TGCGCCAGCAGCACCAAGGACGGGAATGGCTACACCTTC	CASSTKDGNGYTF
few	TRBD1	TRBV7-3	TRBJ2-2	TGTGCCAGCAGCTTAGGTTTCACAGGGGTTCCCGGGGAGCTGTTTTTT	CASSLGFTGVPGELFF
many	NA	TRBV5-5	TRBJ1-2	TGTGCCAGCAGCTTGGTCAATCAGGGTTCGGACTATGGCTACACCTTC	CASSLVNQGSDYGYTF
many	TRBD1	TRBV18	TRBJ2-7	TGTGCCAGCTCAGGACAGGGGTCCTACGAGCAGTACTTC	CASSGQGSYEQYF
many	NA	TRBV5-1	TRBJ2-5	TGCGCCAGCAGCTCGCGGGACGGACAGCAAGAGACCCAGTACTTC	CASSSRDGQQETQYF